Listed below are T cell receptor beta chains from one sample, sequenced in a study of blood T cell repertoires in COVID-19. This table comes from immunoSEQ multiplex PCR, and its TCRdb copy is limited to in-frame clones, with some not included. The sample contains about 220,000 clones, approximately 80% of which appear only once. Source material: peripheral blood. The receptors derive from a man younger than 40 with active or convalescent COVID-19. Both conserved end residues are part of each CDR3. The D gene is left open where the match is weak. The size of a clone is reported for some rows only, either as once, few or many, or as a class for expanded clones.

J: TRBJ1-1
D: NA
size: NA
V: TRBV28
CDR3: CASSILGEDTEAFF
DNA: TGTGCCAGCAGCATCCTCGGGGAGGACACTGAAGCTTTCTTT

J: TRBJ1-3
D: NA
size: NA
V: TRBV4-2
CDR3: CASSQDSGGGNTIYF
DNA: TGTGCCAGCAGCCAAGATTCCGGAGGTGGAAACACCATATATTTT

J: TRBJ1-1
D: NA
size: once
V: TRBV30
CDR3: CAWTLGDTEAFF
DNA: TGTGCCTGGACTTTGGGCGACACTGAAGCTTTCTTT

J: TRBJ1-6
D: TRBD1
size: NA
V: TRBV15
CDR3: CATSRGLTGEGSPLHF
DNA: TGTGCCACCAGCAGAGGCCTAACAGGGGAAGGTTCACCCCTCCACTTT

J: TRBJ1-3
D: NA
size: few
V: TRBV30
CDR3: CAWKAGRLDTIYF
DNA: TGTGCCTGGAAAGCCGGCAGGCTTGACACCATATATTTT

J: TRBJ2-5
D: NA
size: NA
V: TRBV11-1
CDR3: CASSLAGRQETQYF
DNA: TGTGCCAGCAGCTTAGCAGGGAGACAAGAGACCCAGTACTTC

J: TRBJ2-7
D: TRBD2
size: NA
V: TRBV30
CDR3: CAWSGLAGVPNEQYF
DNA: TGTGCCTGGAGTGGACTAGCGGGAGTCCCCAACGAGCAGTACTTC

J: TRBJ2-5
D: NA
size: once
V: TRBV5-4
CDR3: CASSPWTKKETQYF
DNA: TGTGCCAGCAGCCCGTGGACAAAAAAAGAGACCCAGTACTTC

J: TRBJ1-4
D: NA
size: NA
V: TRBV14
CDR3: CASSQRTLTGGKLFF
DNA: TGTGCCAGCAGCCAACGAACCCTGACAGGTGGTAAACTGTTTTTT

J: TRBJ2-3
D: TRBD2
size: NA
V: TRBV19
CDR3: CASSIASGLAGMDTQYF
DNA: TGTGCCAGTAGTATAGCCTCGGGACTAGCGGGAATGGATACGCAGTATTTT

J: TRBJ2-2
D: TRBD2
size: NA
V: TRBV7-3
CDR3: CASSSGLVDTGELFF
DNA: TGTGCCAGCAGCTCCGGACTAGTGGACACCGGGGAGCTGTTTTTT

J: TRBJ1-5
D: NA
size: NA
V: TRBV18
CDR3: CASSPGRDQPQHF
DNA: TGTGCCAGCTCACCCGGCAGGGATCAGCCCCAGCATTTT

J: TRBJ1-1
D: NA
size: NA
V: TRBV7-2
CDR3: CASSPWEGSNTEAFF
DNA: TGTGCCAGCAGCCCCTGGGAGGGGTCCAACACTGAAGCTTTCTTT

J: TRBJ2-7
D: NA
size: NA
V: TRBV28
CDR3: CASSLGGFEQYF
DNA: TGTGCCAGCAGTTTAGGGGGGTTTGAGCAGTACTTC

J: TRBJ2-1
D: TRBD2
size: NA
V: TRBV11-2
CDR3: CASSSFSGRAVNEQFF
DNA: TGTGCCAGCAGTTCGTTCAGCGGGAGGGCCGTCAATGAGCAGTTCTTC

J: TRBJ2-1
D: NA
size: NA
V: TRBV27
CDR3: CATQGSYNEQFF
DNA: TGTGCCACCCAGGGTTCCTACAATGAGCAGTTCTTC

J: TRBJ1-6
D: NA
size: NA
V: TRBV15
CDR3: CATSRGQLNSPLHF
DNA: TGTGCCACCAGCAGAGGACAGCTTAATTCACCCCTCCACTTT

J: TRBJ2-7
D: TRBD2
size: NA
V: TRBV3-1/TRBV3-2
CDR3: CASSQLAGGQTYEQYF
DNA: TGTGCCAGCAGCCAACTTGCGGGAGGCCAGACCTACGAGCAGTACTTC

J: TRBJ2-7
D: NA
size: NA
V: TRBV3-1/TRBV3-2
CDR3: CASSHLTGLEQYF
DNA: TGTGCCAGCAGCCACCTTACAGGGCTCGAGCAGTACTTC

J: TRBJ1-2
D: TRBD1
size: NA
V: TRBV18
CDR3: CASSPGTGNYGYTF
DNA: TGTGCCAGCTCACCAGGGACAGGGAATTATGGCTACACCTTC

J: TRBJ2-7
D: TRBD2
size: few
V: TRBV7-9
CDR3: CASSLEPLQRESYEQYF
DNA: TGTGCCAGCAGCTTAGAGCCCCTCCAGCGGGAGTCCTACGAGCAGTACTTC

J: TRBJ1-2
D: NA
size: NA
V: TRBV6-2/TRBV6-3
CDR3: CASSRQEYGYTF
DNA: TGTGCCAGCAGCCGTCAGGAATATGGCTACACCTTC

J: TRBJ1-5
D: NA
size: NA
V: TRBV2
CDR3: CASSERGGNQPQHF
DNA: TGTGCCAGCAGTGAAAGGGGCGGCAATCAGCCCCAGCATTTT

J: TRBJ2-5
D: TRBD1
size: NA
V: TRBV5-1
CDR3: CASSSDRVGQETQYF
DNA: TGCGCCAGCAGCTCCGACAGGGTTGGACAAGAGACCCAGTACTTC

J: TRBJ1-1
D: TRBD1
size: few
V: TRBV29-1
CDR3: CSGTGQIGGAFF
DNA: TGCAGCGGGACAGGTCAAATTGGGGGAGCTTTCTTT

J: TRBJ2-6
D: NA
size: NA
V: TRBV7-2
CDR3: CASSLGHSGANVLTF
DNA: TGTGCCAGCAGCTTAGGGCACTCTGGGGCCAACGTCCTGACTTTC

J: TRBJ1-5
D: TRBD1
size: NA
V: TRBV6-5
CDR3: CASSPTGVRNQPQHF
DNA: TGTGCCAGCAGTCCGACAGGGGTGAGGAATCAGCCCCAGCATTTT

J: TRBJ1-6
D: NA
size: NA
V: TRBV5-6
CDR3: CASRSGGAGNSPLHF
DNA: TGTGCCAGCAGGAGTGGGGGCGCTGGGAATTCACCCCTCCACTTT

J: TRBJ1-3
D: NA
size: NA
V: TRBV29-1
CDR3: CSVDTSGNTIYF
DNA: TGCAGCGTAGACACTTCTGGAAACACCATATATTTT

J: TRBJ2-7
D: NA
size: NA
V: TRBV24-1
CDR3: CATSDHGQSDEQYF
DNA: TGTGCCACCAGTGACCACGGACAGTCCGACGAGCAGTACTTC

J: TRBJ1-1
D: NA
size: NA
V: TRBV7-9
CDR3: CASSPPPGITEAFF
DNA: TGTGCCAGCAGCCCGCCCCCAGGGATTACTGAAGCTTTCTTT

J: TRBJ2-5
D: NA
size: NA
V: TRBV28
CDR3: CASSINHGTQYF
DNA: TGTGCCAGCAGTATCAATCACGGGACCCAGTACTTC

J: TRBJ2-7
D: TRBD2
size: NA
V: TRBV6-5
CDR3: CASAAAGVAYEQYF
DNA: TGTGCCAGCGCTGCGGCGGGAGTGGCCTACGAGCAGTACTTC

J: TRBJ2-2
D: NA
size: NA
V: TRBV30
CDR3: CAWSSGVRGGELFF
DNA: TGTGCCTGGAGCAGTGGGGTGCGGGGCGGGGAGCTGTTTTTT

J: TRBJ2-1
D: NA
size: NA
V: TRBV7-9
CDR3: CASSSYPSGSYNEQFF
DNA: TGTGCCAGCAGCTCTTACCCGAGCGGGTCATACAATGAGCAGTTCTTC

J: TRBJ1-4
D: TRBD1
size: NA
V: TRBV15
CDR3: CATLLTGDGGPLRKLFF
DNA: TGTGCCACCTTACTGACAGGGGACGGAGGACCCCTAAGGAAACTGTTTTTT

J: TRBJ1-1
D: NA
size: NA
V: TRBV1
CDR3: CTSSQDEDPTGRNTEAFF
DNA: TGCACCAGCAGCCAAGATGAGGATCCGACAGGGAGGAACACTGAAGCTTTCTTT

J: TRBJ2-5
D: NA
size: NA
V: TRBV19
CDR3: CASSMIWGETQYF
DNA: TGTGCCAGTAGTATGATCTGGGGCGAGACCCAGTACTTC

J: TRBJ1-2
D: TRBD1
size: NA
V: TRBV5-6
CDR3: CASSQGLGTVSDYGYTF
DNA: TGTGCCAGCAGCCAAGGACTGGGGACAGTCTCCGACTATGGCTACACCTTC

J: TRBJ1-6
D: NA
size: NA
V: TRBV3-1/TRBV3-2
CDR3: CASRDSVYNSPLHF
DNA: TGTGCCAGCCGGGACTCCGTCTATAATTCACCCCTCCACTTT

J: TRBJ1-6
D: NA
size: NA
V: TRBV30
CDR3: CAGDGQRGSPLHF
DNA: TGTGCCGGGGACGGGCAACGGGGATCACCCCTCCACTTT

J: TRBJ1-1
D: NA
size: NA
V: TRBV10-3
CDR3: CAISETIRGEAFF
DNA: TGTGCCATCAGTGAGACAATTAGGGGGGAAGCTTTCTTT

J: TRBJ1-5
D: NA
size: once
V: TRBV30
CDR3: CAWSVGDNQPQHF
DNA: TGTGCCTGGAGTGTCGGGGACAATCAGCCCCAGCATTTT

J: TRBJ2-7
D: NA
size: NA
V: TRBV5-6
CDR3: CASSRGQLYEQYF
DNA: TGTGCCAGCAGCCGCGGACAGCTTTACGAGCAGTACTTC

J: TRBJ2-3
D: NA
size: NA
V: TRBV2
CDR3: CASRESGVNTDTQYF
DNA: TGTGCCAGCAGGGAATCGGGGGTGAACACAGATACGCAGTATTTT

J: TRBJ2-3
D: NA
size: NA
V: TRBV24-1
CDR3: CASGGPGTDTQYF
DNA: TGTGCCTCCGGAGGGCCCGGAACAGATACGCAGTATTTT

J: TRBJ2-2
D: NA
size: NA
V: TRBV3-1/TRBV3-2
CDR3: CASFAGAGTGELFF
DNA: TGTGCCAGCTTTGCAGGGGCCGGCACCGGGGAGCTGTTTTTT

J: TRBJ2-7
D: TRBD1
size: NA
V: TRBV18
CDR3: CASSTKTGGYYEQYF
DNA: TGTGCCAGCTCAACTAAGACAGGGGGCTATTACGAGCAGTACTTC

J: TRBJ1-2
D: TRBD1
size: NA
V: TRBV19
CDR3: CASSRTGSGYTF
DNA: TGTGCCAGTAGCAGGACAGGTTCCGGCTACACCTTC

J: TRBJ2-2
D: TRBD2
size: NA
V: TRBV3-1/TRBV3-2
CDR3: CASSQRGGLAGVVGELFF
DNA: TGTGCCAGCAGCCAACGCGGGGGACTAGCGGGAGTTGTGGGGGAGCTGTTTTTT

J: TRBJ1-6
D: TRBD1
size: few
V: TRBV10-2
CDR3: CASSSGQGYGNSPLHF
DNA: TGCGCCAGCAGTTCCGGACAGGGCTATGGTAATTCACCCCTCCACTTT

J: TRBJ1-1
D: TRBD1
size: once
V: TRBV7-9
CDR3: CASSLVDRVKAEAFF
DNA: TGTGCCAGCAGCTTAGTGGACAGGGTGAAGGCTGAAGCTTTCTTT

J: TRBJ2-3
D: NA
size: many
V: TRBV29-1
CDR3: CSVSGVTSTDTQYF
DNA: TGCAGCGTGTCGGGAGTAACTAGCACAGATACGCAGTATTTT

J: TRBJ2-7
D: TRBD2
size: NA
V: TRBV12-3/TRBV12-4
CDR3: CASAGGGNEQYF
DNA: TGTGCCAGCGCCGGCGGGGGGAACGAGCAGTACTTC